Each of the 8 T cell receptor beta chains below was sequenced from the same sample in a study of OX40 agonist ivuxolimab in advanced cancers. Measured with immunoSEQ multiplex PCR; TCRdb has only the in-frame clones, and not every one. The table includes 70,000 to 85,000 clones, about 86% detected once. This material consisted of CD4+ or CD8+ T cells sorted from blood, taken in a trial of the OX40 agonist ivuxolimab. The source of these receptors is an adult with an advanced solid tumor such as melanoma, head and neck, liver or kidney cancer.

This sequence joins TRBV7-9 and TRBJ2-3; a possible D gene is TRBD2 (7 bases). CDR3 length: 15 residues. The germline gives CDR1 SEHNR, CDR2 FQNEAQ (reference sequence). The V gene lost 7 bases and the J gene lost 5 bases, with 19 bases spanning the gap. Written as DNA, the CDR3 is TGTGCCAGCATCGACATCAGGGAGGGGGGAGATACGCAGTATTTT. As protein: CASIDIREGGDTQYF.

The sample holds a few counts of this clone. The CDR3 loop is CASSVLPGAFSYNEQFF. The CDR3 DNA sequence: TGTGCCAGCAGCGTCCTTCCTGGGGCGTTCTCCTACAATGAGCAGTTCTTC. The chain has TRBV9 and TRBJ2-1, with D perhaps TRBD1 (5 bases). This CDR3 spans 17 amino acids. Between the trimmed V and J ends, which lost 2 bases and 0 bases, there was a span of 15 bases. Germline V CDR1 and CDR2: SGDLS, YYNGEE.

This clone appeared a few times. The CDR3 nucleotides read TGTGCCAGCAGTTACGGGACTAGCGGGGGGGGGACCCAGTACTTC. The encoded protein is CASSYGTSGGGTQYF. The chain employs TRBV6-5 and TRBJ2-5; 16 bases map to TRBD2. Germline loops: CDR1 MNHEY, CDR2 SVGAGI. The V and J ends lost 2 bases and 7 bases, in that order; junction bases with no gene match: 1. The CDR3 runs 15 residues.

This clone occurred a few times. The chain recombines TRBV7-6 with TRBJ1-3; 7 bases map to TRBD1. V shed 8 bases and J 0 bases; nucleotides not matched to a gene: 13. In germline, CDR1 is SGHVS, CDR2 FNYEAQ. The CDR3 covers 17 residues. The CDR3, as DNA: TGTGCCAGCGGCGGGGACAGACAAACCTTCTCTGGAAACACCATATATTTT. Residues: CASGGDRQTFSGNTIYF.

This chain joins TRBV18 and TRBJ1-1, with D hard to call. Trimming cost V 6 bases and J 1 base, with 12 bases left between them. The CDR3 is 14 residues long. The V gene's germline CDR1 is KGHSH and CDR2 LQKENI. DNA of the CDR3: TGTGCCAGCTCCCCAGACGGCGGGAACACTGAAGCTTTCTTT. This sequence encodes CASSPDGGNTEAFF.

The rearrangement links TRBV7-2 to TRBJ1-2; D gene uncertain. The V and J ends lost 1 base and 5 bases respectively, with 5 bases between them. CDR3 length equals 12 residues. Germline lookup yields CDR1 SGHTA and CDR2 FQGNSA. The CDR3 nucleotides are TGTGCCAGCAGCTTAGAAGGGTATGGCTACACCTTC. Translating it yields CASSLEGYGYTF.

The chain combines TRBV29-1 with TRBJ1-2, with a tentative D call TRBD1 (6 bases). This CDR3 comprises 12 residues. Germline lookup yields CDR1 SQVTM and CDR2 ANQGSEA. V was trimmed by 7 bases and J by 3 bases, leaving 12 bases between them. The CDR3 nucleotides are TGCAGCGCCATAGGGGGTGACTATGGCTACACCTTC. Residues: CSAIGGDYGYTF.

CDR3 protein: CAISGGQGAVGNQPQHF. The CDR3 nucleotides are TGTGCCATCAGTGGGGGACAGGGGGCAGTTGGCAATCAGCCCCAGCATTTT. The V gene is TRBV10-3, the J gene TRBJ1-5, with TRBD1 matching 12 bases. The germline CDR1 and CDR2 sequences are ENHRY and SYGVKD. The CDR3 is 17 residues long. Losses at the gene ends were 4 bases for V and 2 bases for J; bases not matched to a gene: 6.